The following is a T cell receptor beta chain sequence with its context. Its target is unknown. The sample carries other DNA sequences with the same CDR3. These data originate in a study of cytomegalovirus exposure and HLA in healthy donors. Findings and limits, study-wide: The investigators catalogued 150 or so TCR beta chains as cytomegalovirus-associated. In vitro experiments confirmed that a few CMV-associated chains were specific for CMV antigens.

Germline CDR1 is KGHSH and CDR2 is LQKENI. Trimming cost V 2 bases and J 1 base; bases outside gene matches: 0. The CDR3 is 14 residues long. Profiled with immunoSEQ multiplex PCR; TCRdb holds only in-frame clones, not every one. The table lists about 340,000 clones, 75% to 90% of them singletons, with around 0.84% in the top ten. The specimen was PBMCs. The V and J genes are TRBV18 and TRBJ2-7; 9 nucleotides agree with TRBD2. The receptor was derived from a woman between 18 and 29 years old in good health and CMV-seronegative. CDR3 bases: TGTGCCAGCTCACCAACTAGCGGGTCCTACGAGCAGTACTTC. Its protein product is CASSPTSGSYEQYF. Full variable domain (remainder filled in from reference TRBV18 and TRBJ2-7): NAGVMQNPRHLVRRRGQEARLRCSPMKGHSHVYWYRQLPEEGLKFMVYLQKENIIDESGMPKERFSAEFPKEGPSILRIQQVVRGDSAAYFCASSPTSGSYEQYFGPGTRLTVT.